Listed below are T cell receptor beta chains from one sample, sequenced in a study of beta chain features in type 1 diabetes. Some clones are missing from TCRdb's copy, which holds only in-frame ones; the method was immunoSEQ multiplex PCR. The sample includes hundreds of thousands of clones, 15% to 17% of them seen just once. The material sequenced was naive CD4+ T cells from blood. Receptors were obtained from a man younger than 35 in good health. CDR3s include the opening cysteine and the closing phenylalanine or tryptophan. D genes are given only for firm matches. Clone sizes are given selectively: once, few, many, or a class where the clone is expanded.

clone_size,d_call,v_call,j_call,cdr3_aa
few,-,TRBV7-9,TRBJ1-5,CASSPGSLYNQPQHF
-,-,TRBV28,TRBJ2-2,CASSPLGRGQSNTGELFF
few,TRBD2,TRBV5-1,TRBJ2-2,CASSPRLAGENTGELFF
-,-,TRBV18,TRBJ1-5,CASSPGTPNHQPQHF
-,-,TRBV29-1,TRBJ1-1,CSAWGVLTNTEAFF
few,TRBD1,TRBV5-4,TRBJ2-5,CASRQGAQETQYF
-,TRBD1,TRBV6-5,TRBJ2-7,CASSYAGTGHYEQYF
few,-,TRBV2,TRBJ1-2,CASSETDSYGYTF
-,-,TRBV29-1,TRBJ2-5,CSVLLQETQYF
-,-,TRBV7-8,TRBJ2-5,CASSRQGPYLQETQYF
few,TRBD1,TRBV5-4,TRBJ1-1,CASSSRTGMNTEAFF
few,-,TRBV5-1,TRBJ2-1,CASIPTGGGLYNEQFF
-,-,TRBV7-9,TRBJ1-1,CASSFRDVFLAFF
-,-,TRBV4-3,TRBJ2-7,CASSQAYSSYEQYF
-,TRBD1,TRBV5-1,TRBJ2-1,CASSPRTGAILLSYNEQFF
few,-,TRBV28,TRBJ2-7,CASSSSGQGSYEQYF
-,-,TRBV11-2,TRBJ2-3,CASSPTRGTDTQYF
-,-,TRBV1,TRBJ2-5,CTPQGGREGETQYF
-,TRBD2,TRBV19,TRBJ2-1,CASSIEGTSGQDEQFF
-,-,TRBV9,TRBJ1-2,CASSVGVKFYGYTF
few,TRBD2,TRBV4-3,TRBJ2-7,CASSQDLTSGAPNYYEQYF
-,-,TRBV25-1,TRBJ1-4,CASSERATNEKLFF
-,-,TRBV15,TRBJ2-7,CATSRDPGQPYEQYF
few,-,TRBV7-6,TRBJ2-1,CASSSYKQDEQFF
-,TRBD2,TRBV2,TRBJ2-1,CASSGGTSQYNEQFF
few,-,TRBV30,TRBJ1-4,CAWSVRAGLGEKLFF
-,-,TRBV7-2,TRBJ2-1,CASSSPSNEQFF
-,-,TRBV27,TRBJ2-7,CASSLTLGYEQYF
-,TRBD1,TRBV4-1,TRBJ2-1,CASSHRPGQGYNEQFF
-,-,TRBV7-3,TRBJ1-1,CASSPQGLNTEAFF
-,-,TRBV4-1,TRBJ1-5,CASSQESGDGLHF
few,-,TRBV4-2,TRBJ1-4,CASSQRSGATNEKLFF
-,-,TRBV7-6,TRBJ2-3,CASSLEGRGPTDTQYF
-,-,TRBV7-9,TRBJ1-5,CASSLEVWDGNQPQHF
few,-,TRBV30,TRBJ2-7,CASALGGAHEQYF
few,-,TRBV19,TRBJ2-7,CASSIQGPYEQYF
-,TRBD1,TRBV4-3,TRBJ1-2,CASSRLGQWYGYTF
-,TRBD2,TRBV28,TRBJ2-3,CASSLPLGREDTDTQYF
few,-,TRBV9,TRBJ2-7,CASSPGVDRAGSEQYF
-,-,TRBV5-1,TRBJ2-7,CASSLWGRADNYEQYF
-,TRBD1,TRBV5-4,TRBJ2-7,CASSYGTGNSYEQYF
few,-,TRBV5-6,TRBJ1-1,CASSTGTKAFF
-,TRBD2,TRBV6-4,TRBJ2-1,CASNQAGGPNNEQFF
few,TRBD2,TRBV25-1,TRBJ2-2,CASSLLAGSLTGELFF
-,-,TRBV11-3,TRBJ2-1,CASSLGGSVYEQFF
few,TRBD1,TRBV4-1,TRBJ2-7,CASSAGQAYEQYF